The 27 T cell receptor beta chains below come from one sample, sequenced in a study of OX40 agonist ivuxolimab in advanced cancers. This table comes from immunoSEQ multiplex PCR, and its TCRdb copy is limited to in-frame clones, with some not included. The sample records 50,000 to 85,000 clones, 80% to 85% being singletons. Specimen: CD4+ or CD8+ T cells sorted from blood, collected in a trial of the OX40 agonist ivuxolimab. These receptors were taken from an adult with an advanced solid tumor such as melanoma, head and neck, liver or kidney cancer.

The chain has TRBV7-2 and TRBJ1-2; 9 bases map to TRBD1. Germline V gene data show CDR1 as SGHTA and CDR2 as FQGNSA. Germline trimming cut 4 bases from V and 9 bases from J; bases unmatched to any gene: 15. This CDR3 is 16 amino acids long. CDR3 DNA: TGTGCCAGCAGCTCCCCGGCGGACAGGGGACGAGGGAGCTACACCTTC. It encodes CASSSPADRGRGSYTF.

DNA of the CDR3: TGTGCCAGCAGCCAGCTGGCAGGGGGAGGCCAAGAGACCCAGTACTTC. This gives the protein CASSQLAGGGQETQYF. The rearrangement joins TRBV14 to TRBJ2-5; D possibly corresponds to TRBD1 (7 bases). The CDR3 runs 16 residues. Trimming stripped 3 bases from V and 1 base from J, with 15 bases between. CDR1 and CDR2 from the germline V gene are SGHDN and FVKESK.

The gene calls are TRBV19 and TRBJ1-4, with no clear D. This CDR3 region has 13 residues. Trimming pared 3 bases from V and 8 bases from J, leaving 10 bases between. Germline CDR1 reads LNHDA; CDR2 reads SQIVND (reference sequence). CDR3 DNA sequence: TGTGCCAGTAGTATGGAGGGATACGAAAAACTGTTTTTT. It is translated as CASSMEGYEKLFF.

The V gene is TRBV7-8, the J gene TRBJ2-1; 11 positions match TRBD2. The CDR3 length is 17 residues. CDR1 is SGHVS, CDR2 FQNEAQ, per germline. V shed 0 bases, J shed 7 bases, and the junction held 8 bases outside the gene matches. The CDR3 loop is CASSLAGIAGGPNEQFF. CDR3 in DNA: TGTGCCAGCAGCTTAGCGGGGATAGCGGGAGGGCCGAATGAGCAGTTCTTC.

J is TRBJ2-1 and V is TRBV7-6; 13 bases map to TRBD2. Germline CDR1 and CDR2: SGHVS and FNYEAQ. There are 15 residues in the CDR3. The trim removed 4 bases at V and 9 bases at J, leaving 6 bases unmatched. This chain's CDR3 is CASSWTSGSFGEQFF. For the CDR3, the DNA is TGTGCCAGCAGCTGGACTAGCGGGAGTTTCGGTGAGCAGTTCTTC.

The V gene is TRBV11-3, the J gene TRBJ2-7; the D gene could be TRBD1 or TRBD2 (5 bases each). Between the trimmed V and J ends, which lost 2 bases and 3 bases, there was a span of 20 bases. Germline CDR1 is SGHNT and CDR2 is YENEEA. The length of the CDR3 is 17 residues. The CDR3, as DNA: TGTGCCAGCAGCTTAATAAGGGGACCTTCCCGAAACTACGAGCAGTACTTC. It codes for CASSLIRGPSRNYEQYF.

The gene calls are TRBV29-1 and TRBJ2-1, with D perhaps TRBD1 or TRBD2 (7 bases each). Germline CDR1 and CDR2: SQVTM and ANQGSEA. V lost 4 bases and J 9 bases, leaving 19 bases between the germline ends. The CDR3 extends over 14 amino acids. CDR3 sequence: CSVGQGPRGGEQFF. CDR3 nucleotides: TGCAGCGTTGGACAGGGCCCAAGGGGGGGTGAGCAGTTCTTC.

The V call is TRBV10-3, the J call TRBJ2-7; 7 nucleotides line up with TRBD1. The CDR3 extends over 14 amino acids. The junction had 10 bases not matched to a gene; V was cut back by 6 bases and J by 5 bases. Germline CDR1 and CDR2: ENHRY and SYGVKD. CDR3 protein: CAIRTTGLSDEQYF. For the CDR3, the DNA is TGTGCCATCAGGACGACAGGGCTTAGCGACGAGCAGTACTTC.

Concerning this clone itself: Mismatch with germline at one junction end may stem from a read error. The chain joins TRBV18 to TRBJ2-1; TRBD2 agrees at 10 bases. The CDR3 length is 15 residues. Germline V gene sequence: CDR1 KGHSH, CDR2 LQKENI. The CDR3 region is CASSPGLAPYNEQLF. The CDR3 DNA sequence: TGTGCCAGCTCACCGGGACTAGCGCCTTACAATGAGCAGCTCTTC.

The CDR3 DNA reads TGTGCCAGCAGCTTCAACGACAGGGAGAACACTGAAGCTTTCTTT. It translates to CASSFNDRENTEAFF. The chain couples TRBV5-6 to TRBJ1-1; 7 bases line up with TRBD1. Germline trimming cut 2 bases from V and 1 base from J; bases unmatched to any gene: 5. Germline V gives CDR1 SGHDT, CDR2 YYEEEE. This CDR3 is 15 amino acids long.

This clone was counted many times. This chain uses TRBV5-6 with TRBJ1-5; D uncertain. Germline assignment: CDR1 SGHDT and CDR2 YYEEEE. The V end was cut by 2 bases, the J end by 5 bases, with 11 bases between. The CDR3 sequence is 14 residues long. Here the CDR3 DNA reads TGTGCCAGCAGCTTAGGATCCCCGTATCAGCCCCAGCATTTT. Its protein is CASSLGSPYQPQHF.

V is TRBV10-3 and J is TRBJ2-5; 7 bases agree with TRBD2. This CDR3 has 11 amino acids. The germline V gene encodes CDR1 ENHRY and CDR2 SYGVKD. V shed 3 bases, J shed 9 bases, and the junction held 1 base outside the gene matches. The DNA of the CDR3 is TGTGCCATCAGTGACGCGGGAGCCCAGTACTTC. Amino acids: CAISDAGAQYF.

The V and J genes are TRBV18 and TRBJ1-5; TRBD1 might be the D (5 bases). Between the trimmed V and J ends, which lost 3 bases and 1 base, there was a span of 10 bases. The CDR3 contains 15 residues. The germline V gene encodes CDR1 KGHSH and CDR2 LQKENI. The CDR3 loop reads CASSPKGASNQPQHF. The CDR3 nucleotides are TGTGCCAGCTCACCGAAAGGGGCGAGCAATCAGCCCCAGCATTTT.

The V call is TRBV29-1, the J call TRBJ2-3; no firm D call. V was clipped by 2 bases and J by 0 bases, with 6 bases between them. Germline CDR1 reads SQVTM; CDR2 reads ANQGSEA. This CDR3 is built from 13 residues. The CDR3 bases are TGCAGCGTTGAACTGACTAGCACAGATACGCAGTATTTT. Its protein is CSVELTSTDTQYF.

The rearrangement links TRBV9 to TRBJ2-3; D might be TRBD2 (7 bases). CDR3 size: 15 residues. V dropped 0 bases and J dropped 2 bases, with 10 bases sitting between them. Germline CDR1 and CDR2: SGDLS and YYNGEE. Written as DNA, the CDR3 is TGTGCCAGCAGCGTAGGCGGGGGCTCCACAGATACGCAGTATTTT. Amino acids: CASSVGGGSTDTQYF.

The J gene is TRBJ1-1, the V gene TRBV5-1; D remains unclear. V lost 1 base and J lost 5, with 9 bases in between. This CDR3 comprises 13 residues. The germline V gene has CDR1 SGHRS and CDR2 YFSETQ. The CDR3 protein is CASSLRVWTEAFF. The CDR3 DNA reads TGCGCCAGCAGCTTGAGGGTCTGGACTGAAGCTTTCTTT.

V is TRBV6-5 and J is TRBJ2-7; D is possibly TRBD2 (6 bases). The ends were cut back, 8 bases at V and 3 bases at J, with 14 bases in the middle. Per the germline V gene, CDR1 is MNHEY and CDR2 is SVGAGI. CDR3 length: 13 residues. CDR3 loop: CASWGSGVYEQYF. The CDR3, as DNA: TGTGCCAGCTGGGGTAGCGGTGTCTACGAGCAGTACTTC.

The V gene is TRBV5-1, the J gene TRBJ2-5, with D perhaps TRBD2 (5 bases). Germline CDR1 SGHRS, CDR2 YFSETQ. Trimming removed 0 bases from V and 5 bases from J, with 11 bases in between. The CDR3 extends over 14 amino acids. The CDR3 loop reads CASSLALALETQYF. CDR3 nucleotide sequence: TGCGCCAGCAGCTTGGCCTTAGCGCTGGAGACCCAGTACTTC.

This chain uses TRBV5-6 with TRBJ2-7, with 8 positions matching TRBD1. This CDR3 has 13 amino acids. The V gene end was trimmed by 5 bases and the J gene end by 5 bases; junction bases not matched to a gene: 6. The germline gives CDR1 SGHDT, CDR2 YYEEEE. This CDR3 is CASSTTGAHEQYF. The CDR3, as DNA: TGTGCCAGCAGTACGACAGGGGCGCACGAGCAGTACTTC.

The chain has TRBV2 and TRBJ2-5; D is unresolved. V was shortened by 6 bases and J by 1 base, with 12 bases between the two germline ends. The CDR3 spans 14 residues. Germline V lookup: CDR1 SNHLY, CDR2 FYNNEI. The CDR3 region has the DNA TGTGCCAGCAGAGCCGTGACAAGCCAAGAGACCCAGTACTTC. Translated: CASRAVTSQETQYF.

The chain uses TRBV7-8 and TRBJ2-3, with 14 bases aligning to TRBD2. Unmatched junction bases numbered 14, after V lost 4 bases and J lost 5 bases. This CDR3 contains 19 residues. Germline V CDR1 and CDR2: SGHVS, FQNEAQ. CDR3 sequence (DNA): TGTGCCAGCAGCTGGGGGACTAGCGGGAGAGATAGGACTGGAGATACGCAGTATTTT. Protein: CASSWGTSGRDRTGDTQYF.

The V and J genes are TRBV6-5 and TRBJ2-1, with 10 bases fitting TRBD2. The J segment lost 6 bases and the V segment lost 2 bases, leaving 4 bases of the junction unmatched. The CDR3 is made up of 15 amino acids. Per the germline V gene, CDR1 is MNHEY and CDR2 is SVGAGI. CDR3 DNA sequence: TGTGCCAGCAGTTACGCGACTAGCGGGTTCAATGAGCAGTTCTTC. Protein sequence: CASSYATSGFNEQFF.

V gene TRBV19 combines with J gene TRBJ2-7, with 9 positions matching TRBD2. The CDR3 is made up of 14 amino acids. After removal of 6 bases from V and 3 bases from J, the junction contained 6 bases not matched to a gene. The germline CDR1 and CDR2 sequences are LNHDA and SQIVND (reference sequence). CDR3 residues: CASSPGLAIYEQYF. In DNA form, the CDR3 reads TGTGCCAGTAGCCCGGGACTAGCTATCTACGAGCAGTACTTC.

The rearrangement links TRBV5-1 to TRBJ2-5, with D perhaps matching TRBD2 (5 bases). The CDR3 loop spans 14 amino acids. Germline V gives CDR1 SGHRS, CDR2 YFSETQ. V was trimmed by 4 bases and J by 5 bases, leaving 15 bases between them. CDR3 sequence: CASSARSPGETQYF. CDR3 bases: TGCGCCAGCAGCGCGAGGTCGCCGGGGGAGACCCAGTACTTC. Drawing the rest from reference TRBV5-1 and TRBJ2-5, the complete variable domain is KAGVTQTPRYLIKTRGQQVTLSCSPISGHRSVSWYQQTPGQGLQFLFEYFSETQRNKGNFPGRFSGRQFSNSRSEMNVSTLELGDSALYLCASSARSPGETQYFGPGTRLLVL.

This clone was detected many times. The chain has TRBV7-2 and TRBJ2-1; 7 positions agree with TRBD2. This CDR3 has 15 residues. Trimming took 2 bases from V and 8 from J; bases not matched to a gene: 9. Looked up from germline, CDR1 is SGHTA and CDR2 is FQGNSA. The CDR3: CASSLYVGGPDEQFF. Here the CDR3 DNA reads TGTGCCAGCAGCTTATATGTGGGAGGGCCGGATGAGCAGTTCTTC.

The chain has TRBV29-1 and TRBJ2-7, with TRBD2 matching over 13 bases. CDR1 SQVTM and CDR2 ANQGSEA come from the germline V gene. V dropped 4 bases and J dropped 0; count of bases not matched to a gene: 9. The CDR3 sequence is 17 residues long. Here the CDR3 reads CSVGGLAGDSSSYEQYF. Here the CDR3 DNA reads TGCAGCGTTGGAGGACTAGCGGGAGACTCGAGCTCCTACGAGCAGTACTTC.

The chain has TRBV7-6 and TRBJ1-1, with D perhaps matching TRBD1 (5 bases). CDR3 size: 14 residues. Per germline, CDR1 SGHVS and CDR2 FNYEAQ. V lost 1 base to trimming and J lost 4 bases, with 10 bases between them. The CDR3 region is CASSLDRGGTEAFF. For the CDR3, the DNA is TGTGCCAGCAGCTTAGATAGGGGTGGCACTGAAGCTTTCTTT.